Listed below are T cell receptor beta chains from one sample, sequenced in a study of cytomegalovirus exposure and HLA in healthy donors. Here immunoSEQ multiplex PCR was the method, and the copy in TCRdb shows in-frame clones only, minus some. The table lists 260,000 or so clones, less than 95% of them singletons, with under 4% in the top ten. The material sequenced was PBMCs. These receptors were obtained from a woman aged 25 to 39 in good health and CMV-seronegative. CDR3s include the opening cysteine and the closing phenylalanine or tryptophan. The order of the fields is CDR3 DNA, CDR3 protein, clone size, J gene, D gene, V gene. D genes are given only for firm matches. Size tells how often a clone was seen (once, few, many) or the class of an expanded clone, and some rows leave it out.

TGTGCCAGCAGTTTAACTGGGGCCAACGTCCTGACTTTC	CASSLTGANVLTF	-	TRBJ2-6	-	TRBV27
TGTGCCAGCAGCTTGCAGACAGTCCCTGAAGCTTTCTTT	CASSLQTVPEAFF	once	TRBJ1-1	-	TRBV5-6
TGTGCCAGCAGCTTTGGACAGCTCTCCTACGAGCAGTACTTC	CASSFGQLSYEQYF	-	TRBJ2-7	-	TRBV11-1
TGTGCCAGCAGTTTGCTAGGAGAGACCCAGTACTTC	CASSLLGETQYF	-	TRBJ2-5	-	TRBV27
TGTGCCAGCAGCTTAGTAGGTGCCGACACAGATACGCAGTATTTT	CASSLVGADTDTQYF	-	TRBJ2-3	-	TRBV11-3
TGTGCCAGCAGTCCGGGACTAGCGGGAGGGCCCGAGACCCAGTACTTC	CASSPGLAGGPETQYF	-	TRBJ2-5	TRBD2	TRBV27
TGCGCCAGCAGGGACTACTCATACGAGCAGTACTTC	CASRDYSYEQYF	-	TRBJ2-7	-	TRBV10-2
TGTGCCAGCAGCGTGGGGAAGGAGAACACTGAAGCTTTCTTT	CASSVGKENTEAFF	-	TRBJ1-1	-	TRBV7-6
TGTGCCAGCAGCTTAACACCCGACACCGGGGAGCTGTTTTTT	CASSLTPDTGELFF	-	TRBJ2-2	-	TRBV27
TGTGCCACCAGCAGAGTGGGGTTGGATGTGTCCGAGCAGTACTTC	CATSRVGLDVSEQYF	few	TRBJ2-7	-	TRBV15
TGTGCCAGCAGCCAAGAACCCGGGACAGGGGGCTATGGCTACACCTTC	CASSQEPGTGGYGYTF	few	TRBJ1-2	TRBD1	TRBV4-2
TGTGCCAGCAGTGGACTATCAACATCCACGCAGTATTTT	CASSGLSTSTQYF	-	TRBJ2-3	-	TRBV28
TGTGCCAGCAGTGGCCCCGGCCACAGTAACTATGGCTACACCTTC	CASSGPGHSNYGYTF	-	TRBJ1-2	-	TRBV2
TGTGCCAGCAGCTCCCCGGCGGGACTGGACAATGAGCAGTTCTTC	CASSSPAGLDNEQFF	-	TRBJ2-1	-	TRBV7-6
TGTGCCAGCAGCTTTTCCTTCGGCGGGATAGCCTACAATGAGCAGTTCTTC	CASSFSFGGIAYNEQFF	-	TRBJ2-1	-	TRBV7-9
TGTGCCAGCTCGCCACTACAGGGGCGGGGGTCCTACAATGAGCAGTTCTTC	CASSPLQGRGSYNEQFF	-	TRBJ2-1	-	TRBV18
TGTGCCAGCTCACCAGGAGGCAGGGGAGGCGAGACCCAGTACTTC	CASSPGGRGGETQYF	-	TRBJ2-5	-	TRBV18
TGTGCCAGCACCAAGGGGACATTTAGCTCCTACGAGCAGTACTTC	CASTKGTFSSYEQYF	-	TRBJ2-7	-	TRBV7-2
TGTGCCAGCAGCTTAACGAACACCGGGGAGCTGTTTTTT	CASSLTNTGELFF	once	TRBJ2-2	-	TRBV7-2
TGTGCCAGCAGTGAAGCGGGAGGGACCTCGAGTGAGCAGTTCTTC	CASSEAGGTSSEQFF	once	TRBJ2-1	TRBD2	TRBV2
TGTGCCACCAGCAGAGATGCCAGCAAAGATACGCAGTATTTT	CATSRDASKDTQYF	-	TRBJ2-3	-	TRBV15
TGTGCCAGCAGCTTACGCCGGAAGAGGCAAGAGACCCAGTACTTC	CASSLRRKRQETQYF	-	TRBJ2-5	-	TRBV11-2
TGTGCCAGTTGGGAGCGGGACGTCGGGGAGCTGTTTTTT	CASWERDVGELFF	-	TRBJ2-2	TRBD2	TRBV5-4
TGTGCCAGCAGCCCCGACGGGTCTAACTATGGCTACACCTTC	CASSPDGSNYGYTF	-	TRBJ1-2	-	TRBV7-3
TGTGCCAGCAGCGGGGGTGGTGAAAGCAATCAGCCCCAGCATTTT	CASSGGGESNQPQHF	few	TRBJ1-5	-	TRBV7-9
TGTGCCAGCAGTATCAACAGGGCTAACTATGGCTACACCTTC	CASSINRANYGYTF	-	TRBJ1-2	-	TRBV27
TGTGCCAGCAGCCAGGGGACTAGCGGGATCTACGAGCAGTACTTC	CASSQGTSGIYEQYF	-	TRBJ2-7	TRBD2	TRBV5-4
TGTGCCAGCAGTGCCCTCATACAGGGAGACTACAATGAGCAGTTCTTC	CASSALIQGDYNEQFF	-	TRBJ2-1	-	TRBV27
TGCGCCAGCAGCTTGGTAACCGGACAGGGCAGCAATGAGCAGTTCTTC	CASSLVTGQGSNEQFF	-	TRBJ2-1	TRBD1	TRBV5-1
TGTGCCAGCAGCCTAGCTAGCGGGAGCGTTGATACGCAGTATTTT	CASSLASGSVDTQYF	-	TRBJ2-3	TRBD2	TRBV9
TGTGCCAGCCGTGGCTCTGACAATGAGCAGTTCTTC	CASRGSDNEQFF	-	TRBJ2-1	-	TRBV6-5
TGTGCCAGCAGCTCCGGGACAGGGGGCGCGTTCCTGGAGACCCAGTACTTC	CASSSGTGGAFLETQYF	-	TRBJ2-5	TRBD1	TRBV5-6
TGTGCCAGCAGCGTAGTTACGGGAGGGCACACAGATACGCAGTATTTT	CASSVVTGGHTDTQYF	-	TRBJ2-3	TRBD2	TRBV9
TGTGCCAGCAGCGCAACCACTGGGAAAGAGACCCAGTACTTC	CASSATTGKETQYF	-	TRBJ2-5	-	TRBV13
TGTGCCAGCGCAAGGAAGAGCTCCTACGAGCAGTACTTC	CASARKSSYEQYF	-	TRBJ2-7	-	TRBV27
TGTGCCAGCAGCAAAGGGGACGGGATCTCGGCAGCTGGCTACACCTTC	CASSKGDGISAAGYTF	-	TRBJ1-2	-	TRBV21-1
TGTGCCAGCAGCTTAACAGGGGGCCCCTATAGCAATCAGCCCCAGCATTTT	CASSLTGGPYSNQPQHF	-	TRBJ1-5	TRBD1	TRBV7-9
TGTGCTAGTGGAGCGGCCCTGGGGTATGAAGCTTTCTTT	CASGAALGYEAFF	once	TRBJ1-1	-	TRBV12-5
TGTGCCAGCAGTCCCCAGGGATCCCACTATGGCTACACCTTC	CASSPQGSHYGYTF	-	TRBJ1-2	-	TRBV28
TGTGCCAGCAGGGGACTTAGTGAAAAACTGTTTTTT	CASRGLSEKLFF	once	TRBJ1-4	-	TRBV27
TGTGCCAGCAGCTTAGGTGGGTCGTACGAGCAGTACTTC	CASSLGGSYEQYF	-	TRBJ2-7	-	TRBV13
TGTGCCAGCAGCAAAAGGTGGGGGGCGCAACCCCAGCATTTT	CASSKRWGAQPQHF	-	TRBJ1-5	-	TRBV21-1
TGTGCCTGCGGAGGGGGCGCGCGGGGCTACACCTTC	CACGGGARGYTF	-	TRBJ1-2	TRBD1	TRBV27
TGCAGCGTCCAACACAATGAGCAGTTCTTC	CSVQHNEQFF	-	TRBJ2-1	-	TRBV29-1
TGTGCCAGCAGCTTACTAGCGGGGGAAAACAATGAGCAGTTCTTC	CASSLLAGENNEQFF	-	TRBJ2-1	TRBD2	TRBV5-6
TGTGCCAGCAGCTTTCAGGGTAGGAGCTACGAGCAGTACTTC	CASSFQGRSYEQYF	-	TRBJ2-7	-	TRBV7-9
TGTGCCAGCAGCTTGGGGATAGCGGGAGGGCCCTACGAGCAGTACTTC	CASSLGIAGGPYEQYF	-	TRBJ2-7	TRBD2	TRBV5-6
TGTGCCAGCAGTTTGATCCGGATGGGGACACAAAAACTGTTTTTT	CASSLIRMGTQKLFF	-	TRBJ1-4	-	TRBV28
TGTGCCAGCTCTGGGGGGCTCGCCGGGGAGCTGTTTTTT	CASSGGLAGELFF	-	TRBJ2-2	-	TRBV5-4
TGTGCCAGCAGTTTCATGGACAGGGGGCACAGAAGTCCCTACGAGCAGTACTTC	CASSFMDRGHRSPYEQYF	-	TRBJ2-7	TRBD1	TRBV27